The next 29 T cell receptor beta chains were all read from a single sample in a study of cytomegalovirus exposure and HLA in healthy donors. PCR involved 60 Vbeta and 13 Jbeta primers. Here immunoSEQ multiplex PCR was the method, and the copy in TCRdb shows in-frame clones only, minus some. The sample holds about 98,000 clones; about 81% are singletons and the top ten take about 1.5%. Input material: PBMCs. All receptors derive from a man aged 35 to 55 in good health and CMV-seronegative.

The genes are TRBV12-5 and TRBJ1-1; D call uncertain. CDR1 is LGHNT and CDR2 is FRNRAP in the germline V gene. The CDR3 contains 13 residues. Trimming removed 7 bases at V and 1 base at J, with 10 bases between. CDR3 nucleotide sequence: TGTGCTAGTGCCATACATCCGAACACTGAAGCTTTCTTT. It specifies CASAIHPNTEAFF.

The chain employs TRBV5-8 and TRBJ1-5; D remains unclear. Germline assignment: CDR1 SGHTS and CDR2 YDEGEE. There are 14 residues in the CDR3. Trimming pared 4 bases from V and 2 bases from J, leaving 10 bases between. DNA for the CDR3: TGTGCCAGCAGCCCACGGGGAGGCAATCAGCCCCAGCATTTT. Protein product: CASSPRGGNQPQHF.

V and J are TRBV2 and TRBJ2-5; D unresolved. The last part of the DNA fits TRBJ2-7 better; the J call may be wrong. CDR3 length equals 13 residues. The V gene's germline CDR1 is SNHLY and CDR2 FYNNEI. The CDR3 region has the DNA TGTGCCAGCATGGCGTACAGCTCCTACGAGCAGTACTTC. Translation: CASMAYSSYEQYF.

This clone has more than one count but fewer than ten. The rearrangement joins TRBV28 to TRBJ1-1; 10 bases agree with TRBD1. Germline CDR1 MDHEN, CDR2 SYDVKM. The trim removed 7 bases at V and 1 base at J, leaving 3 bases unmatched. This CDR3 contains 14 residues. This CDR3 reads CASMTGGANTEAFF. For the CDR3, the DNA is TGTGCCAGCATGACAGGGGGCGCGAACACTGAAGCTTTCTTT.

The J gene is TRBJ1-4, the V gene TRBV28; no firm D call. The ends were cut back, 6 bases at V and 10 bases at J, with 21 bases in the middle. CDR1 is MDHEN, CDR2 SYDVKM, per germline. This CDR3 is built from 15 residues. The CDR3: CASRPGRTLEGKLFF. The CDR3 DNA follows: TGTGCCAGCAGACCCGGGCGCACCCTCGAGGGAAAACTGTTTTTT.

This clone was seen a handful of times. The rearrangement links TRBV7-9 to TRBJ1-4; D is possibly TRBD1 (5 bases). This CDR3 comprises 18 residues. Germline V gene sequence: CDR1 SEHNR, CDR2 FQNEAQ (reference sequence). Between the trimmed V and J ends, which lost 2 bases and 0 bases, there was a span of 16 bases. This CDR3 is CASSLLLTVFATNEKLFF. The CDR3 region has the DNA TGTGCCAGCAGCTTACTGCTGACAGTCTTTGCAACTAATGAAAAACTGTTTTTT.

The CDR3 region is CASSQRQGGTGELFF. The CDR3 bases are TGTGCCAGCAGCCAGAGACAGGGTGGGACCGGGGAGCTGTTTTTT. The V and J genes are TRBV7-6 and TRBJ2-2, with 7 positions matching TRBD1. This CDR3 spans 15 amino acids. The germline V gene encodes CDR1 SGHVS and CDR2 FNYEAQ. Trimming at V came to 5 bases and at J to 5 bases, leaving 8 bases not matched to a gene.

This clone has just a few counts. J is TRBJ1-2 and V is TRBV5-1; D is undetermined. In germline, CDR1 is SGHRS, CDR2 YFSETQ. The V end was cut by 0 bases, the J end by 1 base, with 4 bases between. The CDR3 runs 13 residues. CDR3 region: CASSLDSNYGYTF. In DNA, the CDR3 is TGCGCCAGCAGCTTGGACAGTAACTATGGCTACACCTTC.

This chain links TRBV5-1 with TRBJ2-2; 8 nucleotides align to TRBD1. The ends lost 0 bases at V and 6 bases at J; junction bases unmatched: 7. The CDR3 extends over 16 amino acids. Looked up from germline, CDR1 is SGHRS and CDR2 is YFSETQ. The CDR3, as DNA: TGCGCCAGCAGCTTGGCAGGACAGGGTATTGCCGGGGAGCTGTTTTTT. Residues: CASSLAGQGIAGELFF.

The CDR3 nucleotides read TGTGCCAGCACGCAGGGACTAGCCTACGAGCAGTACTTC. Residues: CASTQGLAYEQYF. The chain couples TRBV6-1 to TRBJ2-7; 8 bases map to TRBD2. There are 13 residues in the CDR3. Germline loops: CDR1 MNHNS, CDR2 SASEGT. The junction had 4 bases not matched to a gene; V was cut back by 7 bases and J by 2 bases.

This chain joins TRBV7-9 and TRBJ1-3; no definite D call. V was clipped by 3 bases and J by 4 bases, with 13 bases between them. The V gene's germline CDR1 is SEHNR and CDR2 FQNEAQ (reference sequence). The CDR3 length is 15 residues. This CDR3 is CASSFAPTEGNTIYF. CDR3 nucleotides: TGTGCCAGCAGCTTCGCACCGACGGAGGGAAACACCATATATTTT.

This chain connects TRBV11-2 to TRBJ2-4; 8 bases agree with TRBD2. The CDR3 spans 13 residues. The ends lost 4 bases at V and 7 bases at J; junction bases unmatched: 3. Germline lookup yields CDR1 SGHAT and CDR2 FQNNGV. The CDR3 DNA follows: TGTGCCAGCAGCTCACAGCGGGGGAACATTCAGTACTTC. The encoded protein is CASSSQRGNIQYF.

This chain joins TRBV7-9 and TRBJ2-1; 10 nucleotides line up with TRBD2. J was trimmed by 5 bases and V by 5 bases; bases with no gene match: 6. Germline CDR1 SEHNR, CDR2 FQNEAQ (reference sequence). The CDR3 is made up of 15 amino acids. The DNA of the CDR3 is TGTGCCAGCAGCCCCCTAGCGGGGGCAAACAATGAGCAGTTCTTC. Its translation: CASSPLAGANNEQFF.

V is TRBV5-5 and J is TRBJ1-1, with TRBD1 as a possible D gene (5 bases). The V end was cut by 5 bases, the J end by 0 bases, with 14 bases between. CDR1 SGHKS and CDR2 YYEKEE come from the germline V gene (reference sequence). This CDR3 has 15 residues. Here the CDR3 reads CASSLTGLLNTEAFF. CDR3 DNA: TGTGCCAGCAGTCTTACAGGATTATTGAACACTGAAGCTTTCTTT.

Written as DNA, the CDR3 is TGTGCCAGCAGCCCCGGACCGGGGGAGGCCTACGAGCAGTACTTC. Residues: CASSPGPGEAYEQYF. This chain links TRBV9 with TRBJ2-5; TRBD2 is a possible D gene (6 bases). The assigned J gene may be wrong: the sequence end matches TRBJ2-7 better. CDR3 length equals 15 residues. Germline V CDR1 and CDR2: SGDLS, YYNGEE.

V usage is TRBV7-6 and J usage is TRBJ2-7, with 8 bases fitting TRBD2. Losses at the gene ends were 5 bases for V and 4 bases for J; bases not matched to a gene: 10. Per germline, CDR1 SGHVS and CDR2 FNYEAQ. This CDR3 is 15 amino acids long. The CDR3 DNA sequence: TGTGCCAGCAGCCCTCCCGCGGGGGGAAATTACGAGCAGTACTTC. It is translated as CASSPPAGGNYEQYF. The full variable domain, rest sourced from reference TRBV7-6 and TRBJ2-7, is GAGVSQSPRYKVTKRGQDVALRCDPISGHVSLYWYRQALGQGPEFLTYFNYEAQQDKSGLPNDRFSAERPEGSISTLTIQRTEQRDSAMYRCASSPPAGGNYEQYFGPGTRLTVT.

This clone was seen only once. V and J are TRBV5-4 and TRBJ2-7; TRBD2 matches 12 bases. The CDR3 covers 17 residues. Unmatched junction bases numbered 8, after V lost 1 base and J lost 3 bases. In germline, CDR1 is SGHNT, CDR2 YYREEE (reference sequence). CDR3 bases: TGTGCCAGCAGCTTGAGGCTAGCGGGGGGGAACTACTACGAGCAGTACTTC. It codes for CASSLRLAGGNYYEQYF.

The chain recombines TRBV7-6 with TRBJ1-1, with D tentatively TRBD1 (6 bases). Germline assignment: CDR1 SGHVS and CDR2 FNYEAQ. The CDR3 contains 16 residues. The V end lost 3 bases, the J end lost 3 bases, and 17 bases lay between the germline ends. CDR3 protein: CASSLNVGARDTEAFF. For the CDR3, the DNA is TGTGCCAGCAGCTTGAATGTGGGGGCGAGGGACACTGAAGCTTTCTTT.

The chain employs TRBV11-2 and TRBJ2-2; TRBD1 matches at 8 bases. Germline CDR1 SGHAT, CDR2 FQNNGV. The CDR3 has 16 amino acids. The junction had 1 base not matched to a gene; V was cut back by 1 base and J by 0 bases. CDR3: CASSLVTGANTGELFF. The CDR3, as DNA: TGTGCCAGCAGCTTAGTGACAGGGGCGAACACCGGGGAGCTGTTTTTT. Full variable domain (outside the CDR3, taken from reference TRBV11-2 and TRBJ2-2): EAGVAQSPRYKIIEKRQSVAFWCNPISGHATLYWYQQILGQGPKLLIQFQNNGVVDDSQLPKDRFSAERLKGVDSTLKIQPAKLEDSAVYLCASSLVTGANTGELFFGEGSRLTVL.

The gene calls are TRBV28 and TRBJ1-5; TRBD1 aligns across 7 bases. The CDR3 consists of 20 residues. Unmatched junction bases numbered 22, after V lost 3 bases and J lost 5 bases. Germline V gene lookup returns CDR1 MDHEN and CDR2 SYDVKM. DNA of the CDR3: TGTGCCAGCAGTTTTTGGCCACAGGGGAAAAAGGAGTATAGGGATCAGCCCCAGCATTTT. Residues: CASSFWPQGKKEYRDQPQHF.

The chain uses TRBV5-6 and TRBJ1-1; 7 bases are a match to TRBD1. J was trimmed by 5 bases and V by 4 bases; bases with no gene match: 8. This CDR3 region has 14 residues. The germline gives CDR1 SGHDT, CDR2 YYEEEE. The CDR3 coding sequence is TGTGCCAGCAGCATACTGACAGGGATGACTGAAGCTTTCTTT. It yields the protein CASSILTGMTEAFF.

The gene calls are TRBV6-1 and TRBJ2-2; no clear D gene. CDR3 length: 13 residues. Per germline, CDR1 MNHNS and CDR2 SASEGT. Trimming took off 7 bases at V and 7 bases at J, with 13 bases between the two ends. CDR3 in amino acids: CASNSGRNGELFF. CDR3 DNA sequence: TGTGCCAGCAACTCCGGTCGAAACGGGGAGCTGTTTTTT.

The chain is built from TRBV5-8 and TRBJ2-7, with 11 nucleotides matching TRBD2. The germline CDR1 and CDR2 sequences are SGHTS and YDEGEE. J gave up 5 bases and V 7 bases, and 11 bases lay outside the gene matches. The CDR3 has 15 amino acids. CDR3 bases: TGTGCCAGCCGGTTTCCTAGCGGGGGGCCTCACGAGCAGTACTTC. Amino acid sequence: CASRFPSGGPHEQYF.

The chain couples TRBV5-1 to TRBJ1-2; TRBD1 agrees at 7 bases. J was trimmed by 4 bases and V by 0 bases; bases with no gene match: 6. Germline lookup yields CDR1 SGHRS and CDR2 YFSETQ. The CDR3 runs 15 residues. CDR3 sequence: CASSLGDSPGYGYTF. The CDR3 DNA reads TGCGCCAGCAGCTTGGGGGACAGTCCCGGCTATGGCTACACCTTC.

This sequence joins TRBV7-8 and TRBJ2-2; D is possibly TRBD2 (6 bases). The V gene's germline CDR1 is SGHVS and CDR2 FQNEAQ. This CDR3 is 15 amino acids long. V gave up 2 bases and J gave up 3 bases, with 10 bases separating them. The DNA for the CDR3 is TGTGCCAGCAGCTTAAGGACTACATACACCGGGGAGCTGTTTTTT. Translating gives CASSLRTTYTGELFF.

This chain connects TRBV7-9 to TRBJ1-2; D ambiguous. The germline CDR1 and CDR2 sequences are SEHNR and FQNEAQ (reference sequence). The CDR3 runs 15 residues. The germline V and J ends were trimmed by 4 bases and 8 bases, with 20 bases remaining between them. CDR3 nucleotides: TGTGCCAGCAGCTCGGACGGATACCGGTCGGGAGGCTACACCTTC. Amino acid sequence: CASSSDGYRSGGYTF. The complete variable domain, with remaining parts taken from reference TRBV7-9 and TRBJ1-2, reads DTGVSQNPRHKITKRGQNVTFRCDPISEHNRLYWYRQTLGQGPEFLTYFQNEAQLEKSRLLSDRFSAERPKGSFSTLEIQRTEQGDSAMYLCASSSDGYRSGGYTFGSGTRLTVV.

This rearrangement joins TRBV29-1 to TRBJ2-2; no clear D gene. The V end lost 7 bases, the J end lost 3 bases, and 9 bases lay between the germline ends. Per germline, CDR1 SQVTM and CDR2 ANQGSEA. The CDR3 extends over 12 amino acids. This CDR3 is CSAPRDTGELFF. CDR3 bases: TGCAGCGCCCCCCGGGACACCGGGGAGCTGTTTTTT.

This chain joins TRBV30 and TRBJ2-3; TRBD2 might be the D (5 bases). In germline, CDR1 is GTSNPN, CDR2 SVGIG (reference sequence). The CDR3 has 14 residues. The V gene lost 8 bases and the J gene lost 5 bases, with 20 bases spanning the gap. CDR3 amino acids: CAGPRGKQVDTQYF. CDR3 nucleotides: TGTGCCGGACCACGAGGGAAGCAAGTAGATACGCAGTATTTT.

The chain carries TRBV10-3 and TRBJ2-3; 10 bases line up with TRBD2. The CDR3 contains 15 residues. The J segment lost 3 bases and the V segment lost 6 bases, leaving 6 bases of the junction unmatched. Germline V gene data show CDR1 as ENHRY and CDR2 as SYGVKD. The CDR3 sequence: CAISSLAGATDTQYF. For the CDR3, the DNA is TGTGCCATCAGCTCTCTAGCGGGGGCTACAGATACGCAGTATTTT.